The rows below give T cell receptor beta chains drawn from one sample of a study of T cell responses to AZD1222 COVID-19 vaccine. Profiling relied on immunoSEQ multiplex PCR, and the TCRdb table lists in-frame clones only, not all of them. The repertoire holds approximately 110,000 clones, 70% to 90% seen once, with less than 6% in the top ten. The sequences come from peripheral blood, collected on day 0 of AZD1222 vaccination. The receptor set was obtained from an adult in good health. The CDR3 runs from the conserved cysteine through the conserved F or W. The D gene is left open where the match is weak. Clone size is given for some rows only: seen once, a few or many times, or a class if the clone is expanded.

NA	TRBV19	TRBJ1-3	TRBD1	TGTGCCAGGTTTCGGACAGGCTTTTTTGGAAACACCATATATTTT	CARFRTGFFGNTIYF
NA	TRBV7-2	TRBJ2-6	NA	TGTGCCAGCCGTTTCTCTGGGGCTAACGTCCTGACTTTC	CASRFSGANVLTF
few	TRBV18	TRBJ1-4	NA	TGTGCCAGCTCACCAATAGTGGCAGGGGATAATGAAAAACTGTTTTTT	CASSPIVAGDNEKLFF
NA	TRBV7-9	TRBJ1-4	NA	TGTGCCAGCAGCCTATCTCGGGGCGAGAATGAAAAACTGTTTTTT	CASSLSRGENEKLFF
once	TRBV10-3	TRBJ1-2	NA	TGTGCCATCAGCGACGGGACCACTCTTGGCTACACCTTC	CAISDGTTLGYTF
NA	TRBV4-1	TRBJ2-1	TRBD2	TGCGCCAGCAGCCGAACGACTAGCGGGGGGCTCAATGAGCAGTTCTTC	CASSRTTSGGLNEQFF
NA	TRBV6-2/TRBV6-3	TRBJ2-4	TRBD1	TGTGCCAGCAGTTACTCGAAATTAGGGGGCGAAAACATTCAGTACTTC	CASSYSKLGGENIQYF
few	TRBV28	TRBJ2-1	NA	TGTGCCAGCAGTTACCCGAATAAGGGAGCCTACAATGAGCAGTTCTTC	CASSYPNKGAYNEQFF
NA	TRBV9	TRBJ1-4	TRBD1	TGTGCCAGCAGCGGACAGGGGAGTGGAAATGAAAAACTGTTTTTT	CASSGQGSGNEKLFF
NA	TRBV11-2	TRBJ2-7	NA	TGTGCCAGCAGCTTAGTGGGGCCGGAGGAGCAGTACTTC	CASSLVGPEEQYF
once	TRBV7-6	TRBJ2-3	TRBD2	TGTGCCAGCAGCTTCCGACTAGCGGGCACAGATACGCAGTATTTT	CASSFRLAGTDTQYF
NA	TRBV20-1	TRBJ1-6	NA	TGCAGTGCTAGTATGGGACAAGTCAATTCACCCCTCCACTTT	CSASMGQVNSPLHF
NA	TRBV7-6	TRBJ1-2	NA	TGTGCCAGCAGTCCCGGGACGACTAACTATGGCTACACCTTC	CASSPGTTNYGYTF
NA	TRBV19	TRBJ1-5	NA	TGTGCCAGTTCGGTGGGCTATAGCAATCAGCCCCAGCATTTT	CASSVGYSNQPQHF
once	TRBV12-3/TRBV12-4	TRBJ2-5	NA	TGTGCCAGCAGTTTAGTCCAAGAGACCCAGTACTTC	CASSLVQETQYF
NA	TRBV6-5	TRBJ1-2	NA	TGTGCCAGCAGACCCGGGGGGCTCTATGGCTACACCTTC	CASRPGGLYGYTF
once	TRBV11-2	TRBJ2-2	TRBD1	TGTGCCAGCAGCTTTAACAGGGGGACTGGGGAGCTGTTTTTT	CASSFNRGTGELFF
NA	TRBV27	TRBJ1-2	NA	TGTGCCAGCAGTCTACTGGGGGGCGACTATGGCTACACCTTC	CASSLLGGDYGYTF
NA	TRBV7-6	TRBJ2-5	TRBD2	TGTGCCAGCAGCTCCGGGGGGTGGGGAACCCAAGAGACCCAGTACTTC	CASSSGGWGTQETQYF
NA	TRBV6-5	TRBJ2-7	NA	TGTGCCAGCAGTTCCTCAGAAGAGGGTGGGGGGGAGCAGTACTTC	CASSSSEEGGGEQYF
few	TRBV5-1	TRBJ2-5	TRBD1	TGCGCCAGCAGCTCGGCCGGGACAGTTAAAGAGACCCAGTACTTC	CASSSAGTVKETQYF
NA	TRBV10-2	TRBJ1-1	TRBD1	TGCGCCAGCAGACAGGGGTTGGGGAACACTGAAGCTTTCTTT	CASRQGLGNTEAFF
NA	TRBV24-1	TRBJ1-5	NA	TGTGCCACCAGTGATCCCAATCAGCCCCAGCATTTT	CATSDPNQPQHF